This TCR beta chain emerged from a study of blood T cell repertoires in COVID-19. About the study: Samples of COVID-19 (acute and convalescent) were obtained from the United States, Italy and Spain. Sample material is recorded as cDNA or gDNA derived from T cells, B-cell-depleted T cells, or PBMCs.

Authors' processing steps: Nucleated cell number was recorded as an estimate derived from reference gene primer amplification. Sequencing was performed with immunoSEQ multiplex PCR; in TCRdb, only in-frame clones are kept and a portion is missing. D and trimming were read from the DNA, whereas the V and J calls and clone size are those reported in that table. The sample records about 200,000 clones, roughly 82% being singletons. Germline V lookup: CDR1 KGHDR, CDR2 SFDVKD. The CDR3 extends over 13 amino acids. The J segment lost 4 bases and the V segment lost 8 bases, leaving 6 bases of the junction unmatched.

This receptor was taken from a human donor in a cohort sampled during active COVID-19. The genes are TRBV24-1 and TRBJ1-1; 7 bases are shared with TRBD1. The sequenced sample was peripheral blood. CDR3 sequence reads: CATTDRASTEAFF. DNA for the CDR3: TGTGCCACCACAGACAGGGCGAGCACTGAAGCTTTCTTT.